This T cell receptor (beta chain) comes out of a study of T cell responses to AZD1222 COVID-19 vaccine. As for the study in general: Second-dose recipients at about 4 or about 12 weeks were treated as one pooled group.

The CDR3 runs 13 residues. Germline V CDR1 and CDR2: MNHNY, SVGAGI (reference sequence). V lost 6 bases, J lost 5 bases, and 13 bases lay in between. This clone has just one count. Method: immunoSEQ multiplex PCR; TCRdb's copy keeps in-frame clones and lacks some. The sample carries approximately 120,000 clones, approximately 90% recorded once. The rearrangement links TRBV6-6 to TRBJ1-1; D not certain. This receptor was obtained from an adult in good health. Source: peripheral blood, taken on day 0 of AZD1222 vaccination. This CDR3 is CASRETSGTEAFF. The CDR3 bases are TGTGCCAGCAGGGAGACGTCGGGGACTGAAGCTTTCTTT.